This T cell receptor beta chain was captured by sequencing in a study of hypomethylating agent response in myelodysplastic syndrome. Whole-study context: With a mean age of 72.2 +/- 6.3 years, patients were most commonly cytogenetically diploid. Most often mutated was TET2, found in about 50% of the 11 patients.

The germline gives CDR1 SGHRS, CDR2 YFSETQ. CDR3 length equals 14 residues. V gave up 7 bases and J gave up 6 bases; unmatched junction bases: 5. Study-wide results and caveats: The cohort was small, with only about 10 patients analyzed. Novel MDS antigen recognition by shared GLIPH2 clusters is possible but unvalidated.

A note on this clone: The target antigen is unknown.

Profiling relied on immunoSEQ multiplex PCR, and the TCRdb table lists in-frame clones only, not all of them. This sample has 5,000 or so clones, with approximately 81% found just once. The specimen comprised bone marrow, sampled before or after starting hypomethylating agent treatment for myelodysplastic syndrome (not recorded which). V and J are TRBV5-1 and TRBJ2-1, with 12 positions matching TRBD2. The TCR originated in a human donor with myelodysplastic syndrome. The CDR3 region has the DNA TGCGCCAGCTACTCTAGCGGGGGGGCCAATGAGCAGTTCTTC. Amino acid sequence: CASYSSGGANEQFF.